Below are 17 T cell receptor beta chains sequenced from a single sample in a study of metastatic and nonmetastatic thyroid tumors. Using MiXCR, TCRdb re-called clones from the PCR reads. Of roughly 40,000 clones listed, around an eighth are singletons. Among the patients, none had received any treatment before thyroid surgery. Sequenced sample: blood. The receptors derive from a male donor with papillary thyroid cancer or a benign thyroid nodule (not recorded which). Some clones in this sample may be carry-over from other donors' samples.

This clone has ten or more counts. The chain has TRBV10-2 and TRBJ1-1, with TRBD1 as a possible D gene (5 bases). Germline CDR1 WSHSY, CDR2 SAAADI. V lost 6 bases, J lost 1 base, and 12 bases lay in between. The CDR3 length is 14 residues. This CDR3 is CASRGGGANTEAFF. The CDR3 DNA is TGCGCCAGCAGGGGGGGTGGGGCGAACACTGAAGCTTTCTTT.

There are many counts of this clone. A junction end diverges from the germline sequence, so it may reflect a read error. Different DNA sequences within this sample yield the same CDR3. Here the CDR3 reads CSIERVATSTDTQYF. The CDR3 region has the DNA TGCAGCATTGAACGGGTAGCGACGAGCACAGATACGCAGTATTTT. The chain couples TRBV29-1 to TRBJ2-3; tentative D call: TRBD2 (5 bases). The CDR3 is made up of 15 amino acids. Germline CDR1 and CDR2: SQVTM and ANQGSEA.

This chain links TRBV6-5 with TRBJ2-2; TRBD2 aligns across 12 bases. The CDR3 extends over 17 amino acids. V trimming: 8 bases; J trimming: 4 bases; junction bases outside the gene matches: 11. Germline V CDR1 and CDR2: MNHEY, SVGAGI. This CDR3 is CASDSGTSGHSTGELFF. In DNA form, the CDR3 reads TGTGCCAGCGACTCCGGGACTAGCGGGCATAGCACCGGGGAGCTGTTTTTT.

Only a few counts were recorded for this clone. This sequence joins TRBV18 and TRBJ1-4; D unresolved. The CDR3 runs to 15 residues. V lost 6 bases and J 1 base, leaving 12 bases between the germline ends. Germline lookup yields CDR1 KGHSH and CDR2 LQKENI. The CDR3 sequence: CASSLTGGTNEKLFF. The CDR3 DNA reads TGTGCCAGCTCCCTCACCGGAGGAACTAATGAAAAACTGTTTTTT. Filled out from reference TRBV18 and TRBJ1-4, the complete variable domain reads NAGVMQNPRHLVRRRGQEARLRCSPMKGHSHVYWYRQLPEEGLKFMVYLQKENIIDESGMPKERFSAEFPKEGPSILRIQQVVRGDSAAYFCASSLTGGTNEKLFFGSGTQLSVL.

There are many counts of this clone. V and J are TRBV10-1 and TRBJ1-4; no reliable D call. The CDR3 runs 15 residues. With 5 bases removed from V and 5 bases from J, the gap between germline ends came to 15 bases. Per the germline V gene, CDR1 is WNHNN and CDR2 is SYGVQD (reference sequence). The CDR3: CASSSGERRNEKLFF. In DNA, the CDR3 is TGCGCCAGCAGTAGTGGAGAAAGGAGGAATGAAAAACTGTTTTTT.

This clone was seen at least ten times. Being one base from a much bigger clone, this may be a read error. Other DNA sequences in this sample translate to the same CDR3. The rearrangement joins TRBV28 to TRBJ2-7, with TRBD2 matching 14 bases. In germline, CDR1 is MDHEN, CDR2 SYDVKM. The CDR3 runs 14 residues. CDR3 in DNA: TGCGCCAGCAGACTGGGACTAGCGGGAGTCGAGCAGTACTTC. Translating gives CASRLGLAGVEQYF.

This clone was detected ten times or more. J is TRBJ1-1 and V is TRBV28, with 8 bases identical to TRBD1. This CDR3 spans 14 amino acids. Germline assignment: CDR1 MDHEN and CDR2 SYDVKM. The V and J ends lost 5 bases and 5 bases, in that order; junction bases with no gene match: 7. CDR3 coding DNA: TGTGCCAGCAGTCAATACAGGGGGTATACTGAAGCTTTCTTT. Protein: CASSQYRGYTEAFF.

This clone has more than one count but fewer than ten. CDR3 residues: CASSPPGLAGGGTQYF. The CDR3 nucleotides read TGTGCCAGCTCACCACCGGGACTAGCGGGAGGAGGGACGCAGTATTTT. The V and J genes are TRBV18 and TRBJ2-3; TRBD2 aligns across 15 bases. With V trimmed by 0 bases and J by 9 bases, 4 bases remained unmatched. The germline gives CDR1 KGHSH, CDR2 LQKENI. This CDR3 comprises 16 residues.

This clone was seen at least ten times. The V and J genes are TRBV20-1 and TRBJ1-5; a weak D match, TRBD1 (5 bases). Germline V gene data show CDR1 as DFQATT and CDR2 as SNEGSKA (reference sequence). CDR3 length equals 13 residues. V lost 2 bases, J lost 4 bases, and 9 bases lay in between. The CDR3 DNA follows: TGCAGTGCTAGATCGACAGAAAATCAGCCCCAGCATTTT. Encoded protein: CSARSTENQPQHF.

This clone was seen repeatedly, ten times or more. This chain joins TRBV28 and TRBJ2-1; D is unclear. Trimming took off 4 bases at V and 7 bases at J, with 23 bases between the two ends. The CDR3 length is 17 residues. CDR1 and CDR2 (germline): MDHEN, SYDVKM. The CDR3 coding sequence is TGTGCCAGCAGTTCTATCCCCCTAGTCTTTAGCACTAATGAGCAGTTCTTC. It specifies CASSSIPLVFSTNEQFF.

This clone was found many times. This CDR3 reads CASSPPDRAGEKLFF. The CDR3 nucleotides are TGTGCCAGCTCACCACCGGACAGGGCGGGGGAAAAACTGTTTTTT. The chain employs TRBV18 and TRBJ1-4; TRBD1 aligns across 8 bases. Germline CDR1 is KGHSH and CDR2 is LQKENI. J gave up 8 bases and V 0 bases, and 5 bases lay outside the gene matches. The CDR3 loop spans 15 amino acids.

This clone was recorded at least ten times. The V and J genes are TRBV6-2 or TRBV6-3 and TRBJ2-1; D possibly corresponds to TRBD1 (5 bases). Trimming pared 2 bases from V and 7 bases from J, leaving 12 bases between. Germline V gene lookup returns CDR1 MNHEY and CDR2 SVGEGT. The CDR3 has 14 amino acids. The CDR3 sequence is CASSYLQGYNEQFF. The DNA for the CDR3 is TGTGCCAGCAGTTACCTCCAGGGCTATAATGAGCAGTTCTTC.

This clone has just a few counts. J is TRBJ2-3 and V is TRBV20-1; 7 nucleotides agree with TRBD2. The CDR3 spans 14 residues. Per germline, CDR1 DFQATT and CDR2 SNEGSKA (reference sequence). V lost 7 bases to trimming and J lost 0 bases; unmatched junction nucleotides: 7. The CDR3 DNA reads TGCAGTGTTAAGCGGGACCCTAGCACAGATACGCAGTATTTT. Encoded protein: CSVKRDPSTDTQYF.

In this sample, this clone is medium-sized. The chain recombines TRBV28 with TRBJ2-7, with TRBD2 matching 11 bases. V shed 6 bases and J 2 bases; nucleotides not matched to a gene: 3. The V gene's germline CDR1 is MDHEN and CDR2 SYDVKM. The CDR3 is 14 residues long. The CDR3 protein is CASRPSGRTYEQYF. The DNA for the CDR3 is TGTGCCAGCAGGCCTAGCGGGAGGACCTACGAGCAGTACTTC.

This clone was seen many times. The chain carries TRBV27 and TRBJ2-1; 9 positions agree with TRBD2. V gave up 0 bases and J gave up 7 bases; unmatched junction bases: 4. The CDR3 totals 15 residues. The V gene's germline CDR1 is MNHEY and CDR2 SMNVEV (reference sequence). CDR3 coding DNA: TGTGCCAGCAGTTTATCGGGACTAGCTCGAAATGAGCAGTTCTTC. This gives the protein CASSLSGLARNEQFF.

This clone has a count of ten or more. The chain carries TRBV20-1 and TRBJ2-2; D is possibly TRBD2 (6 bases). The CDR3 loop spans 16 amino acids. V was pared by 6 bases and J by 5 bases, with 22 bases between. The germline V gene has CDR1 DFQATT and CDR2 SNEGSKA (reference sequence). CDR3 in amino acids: CSALNSGWRDTGELFF. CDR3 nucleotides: TGCAGTGCCCTTAATTCGGGGTGGAGGGATACCGGGGAGCTGTTTTTT.

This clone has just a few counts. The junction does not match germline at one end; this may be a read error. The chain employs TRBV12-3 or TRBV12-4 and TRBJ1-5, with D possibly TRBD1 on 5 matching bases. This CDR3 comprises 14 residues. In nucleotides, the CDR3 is TGTGCCAGCAGTCGTACAGGAGGCAATCAGCCCCATCATTTT. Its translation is CASSRTGGNQPHHF.